These 25 T cell receptor beta chains came from one sample sequenced in a study of T-cell reconstitution after alpha-beta-depleted transplantation in children. Construction of the TCRbeta library involved unique molecular identifiers. TCRdb itself ran the PCR reads through MiXCR, one entry per CDR3 protein. The sample lists 400,000 to 550,000 distinct CDR3 sequences; 10% to 13% were seen once. Sequences were derived from PBMCs, sampled before TCRalphabeta/CD19-depleted stem cell transplant. The receptor set was obtained from a child aged 2 to 10 with inherited bone marrow failure, due to receive a stem cell transplant.

This clonotype has at least ten counts. V is TRBV7-2 and J is TRBJ2-1; TRBD2 aligns across 7 bases. There are 13 residues in the CDR3. From germline, CDR1 is SGHTA and CDR2 FQGNSA. The J segment lost 6 bases and the V segment lost 3 bases, leaving 2 bases of the junction unmatched. This chain's CDR3 is CASSLTGGNEQFF. The CDR3 DNA follows: TGTGCCAGCAGCTTGACGGGAGGCAATGAGCAGTTCTTC.

This rearrangement joins TRBV7-2 to TRBJ1-5; D is unclear. Germline CDR1 SGHTA, CDR2 FQGNSA. Trimming took off 2 bases at V and 3 bases at J, with 8 bases between the two ends. There are 14 residues in the CDR3. This CDR3 reads CASSLWGFNQPQHF. DNA of the CDR3: TGTGCCAGCAGCTTATGGGGTTTCAATCAGCCCCAGCATTTT. Full variable domain (remainder filled in from reference TRBV7-2 and TRBJ1-5): GAGVSQSPSNKVTEKGKDVELRCDPISGHTALYWYRQSLGQGLEFLIYFQGNSAPDKSGLPSDRFSAERTGGSVSTLTIQRTQQEDSAVYLCASSLWGFNQPQHFGDGTRLSIL.

Concerning this clonotype itself: A much larger clone differs from this one at a single base, so this may be a read error. The chain is built from TRBV12-3 or TRBV12-4 and TRBJ2-3; 8 positions match TRBD1. Trimming removed 8 bases from V and 5 bases from J; junction bases left unmatched: 15. The CDR3 covers 16 residues. CDR3 in amino acids: CASGAALRGLEDTQYF. The CDR3 DNA is TGTGCCAGCGGTGCCGCCCTCAGGGGGCTGGAAGATACGCAGTATTTT.

This clonotype was recorded at least ten times. The V gene is TRBV4-2, the J gene TRBJ2-2, with 11 positions matching TRBD2. The J segment lost 3 bases and the V segment lost 0 bases, leaving 0 bases of the junction unmatched. Germline lookup yields CDR1 LGHNA and CDR2 YNFKEQ. The CDR3 covers 16 residues. The DNA of the CDR3 is TGTGCCAGCAGCCAAGAACTAGCGGGAGACACCGGGGAGCTGTTTTTT. It encodes CASSQELAGDTGELFF.

This clonotype has a handful of counts. The chain has TRBV6-2 or TRBV6-3 and TRBJ2-1, with a tentative D call TRBD2 (6 bases). The CDR3 is made up of 15 amino acids. The V end lost 6 bases, the J end lost 5 bases, and 17 bases lay between the germline ends. The germline gives CDR1 MNHEY, CDR2 SVGEGT. DNA of the CDR3: TGTGCCAGCAGGCGCTTGAGGACTACACACAATGAGCAGTTCTTC. Protein: CASRRLRTTHNEQFF.

There are many counts of this clonotype. J is TRBJ2-3 and V is TRBV12-3 or TRBV12-4; 8 bases are a match to TRBD1. Trimming cost V 5 bases and J 6 bases; bases outside gene matches: 16. The CDR3 has 17 residues. The DNA of the CDR3 is TGTGCCAGCAGTCCCCCACAGGGGGACCCACGAGCGGATACGCAGTATTTT. This sequence encodes CASSPPQGDPRADTQYF.

This clonotype was counted ten times or more. The chain has TRBV5-1 and TRBJ1-1; TRBD1 might be the D (6 bases). Germline assignment: CDR1 SGHRS and CDR2 YFSETQ. The CDR3 is 13 amino acids. The V gene lost 5 bases and the J gene lost 0 bases, with 8 bases spanning the gap. Here the CDR3 reads CASRGQLNTEAFF. In DNA, the CDR3 is TGCGCCAGCAGAGGACAGCTGAACACTGAAGCTTTCTTT. The full variable domain, rest sourced from reference TRBV5-1 and TRBJ1-1, is KAGVTQTPRYLIKTRGQQVTLSCSPISGHRSVSWYQQTPGQGLQFLFEYFSETQRNKGNFPGRFSGRQFSNSRSEMNVSTLELGDSALYLCASRGQLNTEAFFGQGTRLTVV.

This clonotype was seen a few times. This chain joins TRBV12-3 or TRBV12-4 and TRBJ1-2; D remains unclear. The CDR3 runs to 13 residues. V was trimmed by 6 bases and J by 4 bases, leaving 12 bases between them. In DNA form, the CDR3 reads TGTGCCAGCAGCCGTCCTCAGGTCTATGGCTACACCTTC. It specifies CASSRPQVYGYTF.

This clonotype was counted ten times or more. This chain links TRBV28 with TRBJ1-2; 8 nucleotides line up with TRBD1. V shed 6 bases and J 4 bases; nucleotides not matched to a gene: 10. The CDR3 totals 15 residues. Germline V gene sequence: CDR1 MDHEN, CDR2 SYDVKM. The CDR3 DNA reads TGTGCCAGCAGCCGCCCTGGACAGGGAGGCTATGGCTACACCTTC. Its translation is CASSRPGQGGYGYTF.

The chain recombines TRBV27 with TRBJ2-1; D may be TRBD2 (6 bases). CDR3 length: 19 amino acids. CDR1 MNHEY and CDR2 SMNVEV come from the germline V gene (reference sequence). The germline V and J ends were trimmed by 5 bases and 6 bases, with 29 bases remaining between them. The CDR3 region is CASSGPRLVRDEKSNEQFF. The CDR3 region has the DNA TGTGCCAGCAGTGGGCCCCGACTAGTAAGGGACGAAAAAAGCAATGAGCAGTTCTTC.

There are many counts of this clonotype. The chain is built from TRBV28 and TRBJ1-5; D is possibly TRBD1 (5 bases). This CDR3 spans 14 amino acids. Trimming shortened V by 1 base and J by 5 bases, and 9 bases separated the two germline ends. Germline V gives CDR1 MDHEN, CDR2 SYDVKM. The CDR3 sequence: CASSLSGVYQPQHF. Here the CDR3 DNA reads TGTGCCAGCAGTTTATCGGGGGTGTATCAGCCCCAGCATTTT.

This clonotype showed up many times. V usage is TRBV9 and J usage is TRBJ2-7, with D maybe TRBD1 (6 bases). V was cut by 0 bases and J by 3 bases, with 13 bases left in between. Germline V gene sequence: CDR1 SGDLS, CDR2 YYNGEE. The CDR3 runs to 15 residues. The CDR3 here is CASSVGAGEHYEQYF. The CDR3 coding sequence is TGTGCCAGCAGCGTAGGGGCAGGGGAACACTACGAGCAGTACTTC.

This clonotype was observed many times. This chain joins TRBV27 and TRBJ1-5, with 9 nucleotides matching TRBD1. The CDR3 is made up of 14 amino acids. The germline gives CDR1 MNHEY, CDR2 SMNVEV (reference sequence). V was clipped by 6 bases and J by 5 bases; unmatched bases: 5. Here the CDR3 reads CASSRQGVDQPQHF. The CDR3 nucleotides are TGTGCCAGCAGCCGACAGGGGGTTGATCAGCCCCAGCATTTT.

The rearrangement joins TRBV29-1 to TRBJ2-1, with 10 bases fitting TRBD2. This CDR3 spans 15 amino acids. Germline CDR1 SQVTM, CDR2 ANQGSEA. The junction had 8 bases not matched to a gene; V was cut back by 5 bases and J by 4 bases. This chain's CDR3 is CSVFLAGAGYNEQFF. The CDR3 DNA reads as TGCAGCGTTTTTCTAGCGGGAGCCGGGTACAATGAGCAGTTCTTC.

This clonotype came up many times. CDR3 nucleotides: TGTGCCAGCAGCGTAGGTTGGGGCATCCCCTACAATGAGCAGTTCTTC. Its translation: CASSVGWGIPYNEQFF. The gene calls are TRBV9 and TRBJ2-1, with D possibly TRBD1 on 5 matching bases. This CDR3 has 16 amino acids. Germline V gene lookup returns CDR1 SGDLS and CDR2 YYNGEE. Trimming shortened V by 0 bases and J by 2 bases, and 12 bases separated the two germline ends.

At least ten counts were recorded for this clonotype. The chain has TRBV10-3 and TRBJ2-1; D is undetermined. CDR1 is ENHRY, CDR2 SYGVKD, per germline. Trimming removed 4 bases from V and 5 bases from J, with 9 bases in between. This CDR3 is 13 amino acids long. CDR3 in DNA: TGTGCCATCAGTGGGAGTACGAACAATGAGCAGTTCTTC. Protein: CAISGSTNNEQFF.

This clonotype was seen ten or more times. This chain joins TRBV7-2 and TRBJ2-1; D possibly corresponds to TRBD1 (6 bases). The CDR3 is 11 amino acids. Trimming took 3 bases from V and 15 from J, leaving 12 bases between them. The germline gives CDR1 SGHTA, CDR2 FQGNSA. For the CDR3, the DNA is TGTGCCAGCAGCTTCACCGGACAGCCGTTCTTC. It specifies CASSFTGQPFF.

A few counts support this clonotype. J is TRBJ2-1 and V is TRBV15; D is ambiguous. The CDR3 has 19 amino acids. Trimming stripped 1 base from V and 4 bases from J, with 23 bases between. In germline, CDR1 is LNHNV, CDR2 YYDKDF (reference sequence). CDR3 sequence (DNA): TGTGCCACCAGCAGAGGCTTCGCTGACTCCAGAATCTTTTACAATGAGCAGTTCTTC. Its protein is CATSRGFADSRIFYNEQFF.

The sample holds many counts of this clonotype. The chain recombines TRBV28 with TRBJ2-5, with 8 bases matching TRBD1. J was trimmed by 4 bases and V by 5 bases; bases with no gene match: 6. The CDR3 spans 14 residues. CDR1 is MDHEN and CDR2 is SYDVKM in the germline V gene. CDR3 protein: CASSPRTGRETQYF. The CDR3 bases are TGTGCCAGCAGTCCCCGGACAGGGCGAGAGACCCAGTACTTC.

Turning to this clonotype: An end of the junction does not agree with germline; a read error may underlie this. The chain joins TRBV20-1 to TRBJ2-7; D tentatively fits TRBD1 or TRBD2 (6 bases each). The CDR3 sequence is 15 residues long. CDR1 is DFQATT and CDR2 is SNEGSKA in the germline V gene (reference sequence). CDR3 coding DNA: TGCTGTGCTTATATACTGACAGGAAGAGGAGGGGAGCAGTACTTC. It yields the protein CCAYILTGRGGEQYF.

In its sample, this clonotype was seen many times. The V call is TRBV4-3, the J call TRBJ2-1, with 8 bases matching TRBD2. The CDR3 is 14 amino acids. With V trimmed by 0 bases and J by 7 bases, 2 bases remained unmatched. Germline values: CDR1 LGHNA, CDR2 YSLEER. The CDR3: CASSQDRLANEQFF. The CDR3 DNA reads as TGCGCCAGCAGCCAAGATCGACTAGCGAATGAGCAGTTCTTC.

This clonotype turned up a few times. The rearrangement links TRBV4-3 to TRBJ2-2; perhaps TRBD2 as D (6 bases). The germline CDR1 and CDR2 sequences are LGHNA and YSLEER. V dropped 4 bases and J dropped 6 bases, with 18 bases sitting between them. The length of the CDR3 is 16 residues. The CDR3 DNA reads as TGCGCCAGCAGCCCACTAGCCCTGGCAGATTCCGGGGAGCTGTTTTTT. This codes for CASSPLALADSGELFF.

This clonotype appeared many times. The chain has TRBV7-9 and TRBJ1-6; D is undetermined. Germline V CDR1 and CDR2: SEHNR, FQNEAQ (reference sequence). Trimming left V 1 base short and J 7 bases short, with 11 bases between. This CDR3 has 15 residues. The CDR3 bases are TGTGCCAGCAGCTTAGGATCGGGGAGAAATTCACCCCTCCACTTT. It codes for CASSLGSGRNSPLHF. Drawing the rest from reference TRBV7-9 and TRBJ1-6, the complete variable domain is DTGVSQNPRHKITKRGQNVTFRCDPISEHNRLYWYRQTLGQGPEFLTYFQNEAQLEKSRLLSDRFSAERPKGSFSTLEIQRTEQGDSAMYLCASSLGSGRNSPLHFGNGTRLTVT.

This clonotype was detected many times. The V gene is TRBV28, the J gene TRBJ2-5; 8 bases line up with TRBD1. CDR3 length: 14 amino acids. With 5 bases clipped from V and 5 bases from J, the junction kept 7 bases outside the gene matches. Germline loops: CDR1 MDHEN, CDR2 SYDVKM. Here the CDR3 reads CASSAGTGIETQYF. The CDR3 coding sequence is TGTGCCAGCAGTGCCGGGACAGGAATTGAGACCCAGTACTTC.

This rearrangement joins TRBV4-3 to TRBJ2-7, with 11 positions matching TRBD1. The CDR3 length is 16 residues. The germline gives CDR1 LGHNA, CDR2 YSLEER. V gave up 3 bases and J gave up 7 bases; unmatched junction bases: 11. The CDR3 coding sequence is TGCGCCAGCAGCCAGGCAAGTTGGACAGGGGGCGGGGAGCAGTACTTC. It specifies CASSQASWTGGGEQYF.